In its sample, the clone carrying this T cell receptor (beta chain) was seen a few times. The data derive from a study of blood T cell repertoires in COVID-19. Repertoires were generated with immunoSEQ multiplex PCR, while TCRdb's copy carries only in-frame clones and drops some. The sample yields 15,000 to 20,000 clones, about 88% seen once. Per the germline V gene, CDR1 is SGHDN and CDR2 is FVKESK. The CDR3 contains 14 residues. Deletions cut 1 base from V and 4 bases from J, with 9 bases between. This receptor was identified in a man aged 60-69 years with active COVID-19. Sequencing was done on a sample of peripheral blood. The chain combines TRBV14 with TRBJ2-3; TRBD1 is a possible D gene (6 bases). Here the CDR3 reads CASSQARGADTQYF. The CDR3 nucleotides are TGTGCCAGCAGCCAAGCCAGGGGCGCAGATACGCAGTATTTT.